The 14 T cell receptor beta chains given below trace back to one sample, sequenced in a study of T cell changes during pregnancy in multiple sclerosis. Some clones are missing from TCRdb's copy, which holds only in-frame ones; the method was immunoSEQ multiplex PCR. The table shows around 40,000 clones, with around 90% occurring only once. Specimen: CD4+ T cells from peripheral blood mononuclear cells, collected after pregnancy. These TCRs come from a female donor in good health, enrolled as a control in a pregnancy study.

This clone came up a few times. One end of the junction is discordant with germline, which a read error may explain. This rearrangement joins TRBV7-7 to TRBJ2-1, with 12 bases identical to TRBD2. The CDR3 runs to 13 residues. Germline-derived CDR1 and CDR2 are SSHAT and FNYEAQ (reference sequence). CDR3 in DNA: TGTGCTAGCAGCCCACTAGCGGGAGGTGAGCAGTTCTTC. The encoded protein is CASSPLAGGEQFF.

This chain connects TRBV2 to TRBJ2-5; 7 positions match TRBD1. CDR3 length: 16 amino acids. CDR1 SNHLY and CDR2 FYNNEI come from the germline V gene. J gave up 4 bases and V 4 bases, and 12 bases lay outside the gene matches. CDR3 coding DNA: TGTGCCAGCAGTGGGACAGGCGGAGGCTTTGGAGAGACCCAGTACTTC. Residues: CASSGTGGGFGETQYF.

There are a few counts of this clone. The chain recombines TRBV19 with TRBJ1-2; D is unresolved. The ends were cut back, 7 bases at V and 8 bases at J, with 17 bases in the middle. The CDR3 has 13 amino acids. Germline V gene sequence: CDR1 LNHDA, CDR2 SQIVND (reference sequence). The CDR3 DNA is TGTGCCAGTAACTCACTGGAGGGTCGGGGCTACACCTTC. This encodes CASNSLEGRGYTF.

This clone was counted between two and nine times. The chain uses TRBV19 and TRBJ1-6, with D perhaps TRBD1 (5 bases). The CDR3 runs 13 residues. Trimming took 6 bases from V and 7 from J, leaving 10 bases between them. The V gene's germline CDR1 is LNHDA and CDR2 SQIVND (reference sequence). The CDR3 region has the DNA TGTGCCAGTAGCCAACAGGCGAATTCACCCCTCCACTTT. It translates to CASSQQANSPLHF.

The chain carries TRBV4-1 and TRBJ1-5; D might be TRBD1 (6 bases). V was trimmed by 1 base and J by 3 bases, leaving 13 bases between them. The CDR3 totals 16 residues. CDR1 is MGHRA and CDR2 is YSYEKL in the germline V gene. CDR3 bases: TGCGCCAGCAGCCAAGCAGGGGCAGGCCTCAATCAGCCCCAGCATTTT. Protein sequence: CASSQAGAGLNQPQHF.

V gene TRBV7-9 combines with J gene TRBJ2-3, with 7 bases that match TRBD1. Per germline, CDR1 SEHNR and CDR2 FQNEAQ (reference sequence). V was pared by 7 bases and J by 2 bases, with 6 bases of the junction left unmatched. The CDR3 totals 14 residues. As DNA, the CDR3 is TGTGCCAGCATACCGGGACAGAACACAGATACGCAGTATTTT. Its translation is CASIPGQNTDTQYF.

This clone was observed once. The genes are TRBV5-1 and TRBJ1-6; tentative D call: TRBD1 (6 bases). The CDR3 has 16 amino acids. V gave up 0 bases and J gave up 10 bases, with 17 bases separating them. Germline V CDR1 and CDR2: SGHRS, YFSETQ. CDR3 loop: CASSLAVQGRGSPLHF. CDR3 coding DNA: TGCGCCAGCAGCTTGGCCGTACAGGGTCGGGGATCACCCCTCCACTTT.

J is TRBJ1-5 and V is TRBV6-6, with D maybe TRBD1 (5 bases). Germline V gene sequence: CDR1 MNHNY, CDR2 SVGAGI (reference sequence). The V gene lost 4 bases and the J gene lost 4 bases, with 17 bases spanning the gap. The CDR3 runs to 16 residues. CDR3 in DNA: TGTGCCAGCAGTTCATTCGGGACTCCGGTGAATCAGCCCCAGCATTTT. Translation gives CASSSFGTPVNQPQHF.

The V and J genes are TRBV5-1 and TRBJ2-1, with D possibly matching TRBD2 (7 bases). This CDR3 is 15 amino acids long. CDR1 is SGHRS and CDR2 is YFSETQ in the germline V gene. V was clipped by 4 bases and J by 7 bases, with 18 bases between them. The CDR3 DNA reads TGCGCCAGCAGCAGGGCTAGCGGTCAGGGGAATGAGCAGTTCTTC. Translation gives CASSRASGQGNEQFF.

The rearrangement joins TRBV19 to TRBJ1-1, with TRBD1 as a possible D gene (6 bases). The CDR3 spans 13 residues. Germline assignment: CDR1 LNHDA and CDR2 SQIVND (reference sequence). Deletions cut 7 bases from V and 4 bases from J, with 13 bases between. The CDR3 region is CASTKEGGTEAFF. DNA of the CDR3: TGTGCCAGTACGAAGGAAGGGGGCACTGAAGCTTTCTTT. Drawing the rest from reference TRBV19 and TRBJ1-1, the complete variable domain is DGGITQSPKYLFRKEGQNVTLSCEQNLNHDAMYWYRQDPGQGLRLIYYSQIVNDFQKGDIAEGYSVSREKKESFPLTVTSAQKNPTAFYLCASTKEGGTEAFFGQGTRLTVV.

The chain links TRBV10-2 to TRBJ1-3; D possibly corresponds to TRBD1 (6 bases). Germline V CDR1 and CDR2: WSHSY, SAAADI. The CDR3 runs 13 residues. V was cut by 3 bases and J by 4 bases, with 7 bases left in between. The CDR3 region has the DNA TGCGCCAGCAGTGAACAGGGCGGAAACACCATATATTTT. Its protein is CASSEQGGNTIYF.

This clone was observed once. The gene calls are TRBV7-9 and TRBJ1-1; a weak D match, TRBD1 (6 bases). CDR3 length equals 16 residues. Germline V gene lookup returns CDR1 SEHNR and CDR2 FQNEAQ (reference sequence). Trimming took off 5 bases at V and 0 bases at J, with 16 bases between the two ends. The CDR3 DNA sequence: TGTGCCAGCAGCCGTGTCTCAGGGGCGGTGAACACTGAAGCTTTCTTT. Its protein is CASSRVSGAVNTEAFF.

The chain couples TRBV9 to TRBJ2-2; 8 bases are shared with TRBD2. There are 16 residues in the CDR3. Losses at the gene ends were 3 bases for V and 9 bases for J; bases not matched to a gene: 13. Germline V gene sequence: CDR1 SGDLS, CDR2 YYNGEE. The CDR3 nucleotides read TGTGCCAGCAGCGGACGTCCGGGACTAGTGACCCGGGAGCTGTTTTTT. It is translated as CASSGRPGLVTRELFF.

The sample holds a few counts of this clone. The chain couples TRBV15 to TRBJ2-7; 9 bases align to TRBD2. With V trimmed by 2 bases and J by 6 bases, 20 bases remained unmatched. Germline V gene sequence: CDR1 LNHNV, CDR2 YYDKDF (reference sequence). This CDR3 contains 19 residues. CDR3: CATSRPGTPAGGYLGEQYF. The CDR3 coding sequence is TGTGCCACCAGCAGACCTGGGACACCAGCGGGAGGCTATCTTGGCGAGCAGTACTTC.